One sample yielded the 2 T cell receptor beta chains listed below, sequenced in a study of post-analysis software for immune sequencing data. Study results and caveats: Controls showed lower frequencies than patients for 4 or 5 TRBV segments, and TRBV5-6, TRBV5-1 and TRBV20-1 were among these.

Presence of unique molecular identifiers characterized the TCR beta cDNA libraries. TCRdb fed the PCR reads into MiXCR, producing one record per CDR3 protein. The sample holds roughly 730,000 distinct CDR3 sequences, 30% seen once. No antigen is known for these receptors. Material: blood. These receptors all stem from a girl under 18 with multiple sclerosis.

The J gene is TRBJ2-2, the V gene TRBV29-1; D is unclear. The germline CDR1 and CDR2 sequences are SQVTM and ANQGSEA. Trimming took 1 base from V and 5 from J, leaving 11 bases between them. The CDR3 has 14 amino acids. The CDR3 sequence is CSVEVGFRTGELFF. CDR3 coding DNA: TGCAGCGTTGAAGTCGGGTTCCGAACCGGGGAGCTGTTTTTT.

This clonotype was detected only a few times. The rearrangement links TRBV7-9 to TRBJ2-7; D gene unclear. The CDR3 extends over 12 amino acids. Germline values: CDR1 SEHNR, CDR2 FQNEAQ (reference sequence). Trimming removed 0 bases at V and 6 bases at J, with 6 bases between. This chain's CDR3 is CASSLAPFEQYF. CDR3 DNA sequence: TGTGCCAGCAGCTTAGCCCCGTTCGAGCAGTACTTC.